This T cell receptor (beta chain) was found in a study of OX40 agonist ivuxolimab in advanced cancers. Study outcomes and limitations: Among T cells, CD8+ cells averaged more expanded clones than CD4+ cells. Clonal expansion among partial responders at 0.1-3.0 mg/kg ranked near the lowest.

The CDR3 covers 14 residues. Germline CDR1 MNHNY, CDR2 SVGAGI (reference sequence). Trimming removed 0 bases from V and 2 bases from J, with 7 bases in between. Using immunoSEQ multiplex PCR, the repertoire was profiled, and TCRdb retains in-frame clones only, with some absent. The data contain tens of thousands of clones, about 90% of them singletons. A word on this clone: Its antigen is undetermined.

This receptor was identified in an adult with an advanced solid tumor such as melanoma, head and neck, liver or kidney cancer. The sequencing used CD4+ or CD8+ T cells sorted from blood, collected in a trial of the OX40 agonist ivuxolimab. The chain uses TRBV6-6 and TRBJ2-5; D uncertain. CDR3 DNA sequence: TGTGCCAGCAGTTACTCCGGAAAGCAAGAGACCCAGTACTTC. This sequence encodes CASSYSGKQETQYF.